What follows is one TCR beta chain and its context. This entry comes from a study of blood T cell repertoires in COVID-19. This CDR3 has 15 residues. Per the germline V gene, CDR1 is MNHEY and CDR2 is SVGAGI. J was trimmed by 4 bases and V by 5 bases; bases with no gene match: 5. Residents of approximately 25 US areas, aged 18 to 89 years, made up the participants. How the authors handled the data: Reference gene primer amplification yielded estimated nucleated cell counts. Sequencing used immunoSEQ multiplex PCR; TCRdb keeps in-frame clones, though not all of them. V, J and clone size derive from that table, while D and trimming were established from the DNA sequence. The table lists a few hundred thousand clones, about 91% of them singletons.

The rearrangement links TRBV6-5 to TRBJ2-4; 10 bases are shared with TRBD1. What was sequenced was PBMCs or T cells enriched from blood (not recorded which). The TCR originated in a young woman who had recovered from COVID-19. CDR3 amino acids: CASSKPGQGKNIQYF. The CDR3 DNA follows: TGTGCCAGCAGTAAACCGGGACAGGGGAAAAACATTCAGTACTTC.